This T cell receptor beta chain was captured by sequencing in a study of T-cell memory formation after mild COVID-19. Study background: In these data, TCR clusters were largely donor specific. Regarding the study as a whole: Contracting clones localized mainly to CM and EM when CD4+ and mainly to EMRA when CD8+. Certain responding clones were present in pre-infection memory, suggesting participation of cross-reactive memory.

TCRalpha and TCRbeta libraries used 5'RACE with constant-segment primers and UMIs. TCRdb re-called the 5' RACE reads through MiXCR, storing one row per CDR3 protein. The table lists 550,000 to 600,000 distinct CDR3 sequences, around a sixth of them singletons. V shed 3 bases, J shed 7 bases, and the junction held 8 bases outside the gene matches. The length of the CDR3 is 15 residues. Germline CDR1 is SGDLS and CDR2 is YYNGEE. Comments on this clonotype: The antigen is unknown.

This sequence was found in an adult woman who had mild COVID-19 (a few samples of this study predate the infection). Cell type and time point are not known. The material sequenced was PBMCs or a T cell subset sorted from them (not recorded which). The chain has TRBV9 and TRBJ1-4; 8 bases align to TRBD1. This CDR3 is CASSDSGTGGEKLFF. The CDR3 coding sequence is TGTGCCAGCAGCGACTCCGGGACAGGAGGTGAAAAACTGTTTTTT.